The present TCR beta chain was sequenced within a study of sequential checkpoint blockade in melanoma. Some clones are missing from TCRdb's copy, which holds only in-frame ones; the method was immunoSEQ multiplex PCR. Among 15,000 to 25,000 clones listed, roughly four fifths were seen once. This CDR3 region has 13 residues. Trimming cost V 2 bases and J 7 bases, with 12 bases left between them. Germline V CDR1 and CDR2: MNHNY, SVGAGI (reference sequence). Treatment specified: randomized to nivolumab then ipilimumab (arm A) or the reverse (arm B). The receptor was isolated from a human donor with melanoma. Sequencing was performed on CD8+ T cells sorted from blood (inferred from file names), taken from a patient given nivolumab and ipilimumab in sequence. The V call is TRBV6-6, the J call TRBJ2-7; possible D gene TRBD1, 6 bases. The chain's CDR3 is CASSYPGQSEQYF. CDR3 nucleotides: TGTGCCAGCAGTTACCCCGGACAGTCAGAGCAGTACTTC.